The entry below describes one T cell receptor (beta chain). Antigen: not known. Making the TCR beta libraries involved quantitative 5'-RACE with molecular barcodes. TCRdb called the 5' RACE reads again in MiXCR, with one record for every CDR3 protein. This table has more than 650,000 distinct CDR3 sequences, approximately 12% appearing once. The CDR3 loop spans 16 amino acids. The V and J ends lost 3 bases and 9 bases, in that order; junction bases with no gene match: 16. Germline lookup yields CDR1 DFQATT and CDR2 SNEGSKA (reference sequence). These data originate in a study of CD8 T cells in ankylosing spondylitis. Study outcomes and limitations: Enrichment of disease-linked clones was reportedly significant in matched ankylosing spondylitis synovial fluid. Disease-associated clonotypes exhibited CD8+ identity and were relatively infrequent in peripheral blood. Prior literature has documented some motif variants in synovial fluid and blood from reactive arthritis. Seemingly characteristic of ankylosing spondylitis blood was a TCR beta motif consisting of about 8 highly homologous variants.

Input material: blood, either unsorted or a sorted T cell fraction (not recorded which). The clonotype comes from a male donor with ankylosing spondylitis. The J gene is TRBJ1-5, the V gene TRBV20-1, with 8 bases that match TRBD1. The CDR3 DNA sequence: TGCAGTGCTAGGAAAACCGGGACAGGAAACTCGTGGCCCCAGCATTTT. Translating gives CSARKTGTGNSWPQHF.